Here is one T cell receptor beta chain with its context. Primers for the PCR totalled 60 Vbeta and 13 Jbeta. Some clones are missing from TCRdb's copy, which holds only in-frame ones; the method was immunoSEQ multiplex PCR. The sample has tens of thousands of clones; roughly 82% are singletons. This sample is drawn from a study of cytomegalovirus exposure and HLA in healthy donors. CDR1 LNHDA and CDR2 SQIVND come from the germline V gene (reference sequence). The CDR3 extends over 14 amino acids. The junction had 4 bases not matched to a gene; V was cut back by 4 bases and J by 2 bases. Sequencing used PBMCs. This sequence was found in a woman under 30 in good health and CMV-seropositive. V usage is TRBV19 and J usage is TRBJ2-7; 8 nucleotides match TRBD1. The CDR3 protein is CASSTGTGPYEQYF. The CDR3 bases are TGTGCCAGTAGTACCGGGACAGGTCCCTACGAGCAGTACTTC.